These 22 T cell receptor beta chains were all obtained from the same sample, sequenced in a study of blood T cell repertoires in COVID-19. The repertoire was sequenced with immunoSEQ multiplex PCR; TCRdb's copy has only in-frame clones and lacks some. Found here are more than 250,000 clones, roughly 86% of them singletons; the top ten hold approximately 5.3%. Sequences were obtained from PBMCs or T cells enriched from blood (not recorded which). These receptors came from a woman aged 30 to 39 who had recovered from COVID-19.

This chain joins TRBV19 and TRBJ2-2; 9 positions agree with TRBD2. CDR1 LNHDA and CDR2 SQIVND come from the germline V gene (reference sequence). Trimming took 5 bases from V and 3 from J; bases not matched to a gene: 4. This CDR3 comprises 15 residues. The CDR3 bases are TGTGCCAGTAGTCCTGGACTAGCGTACACCGGGGAGCTGTTTTTT. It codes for CASSPGLAYTGELFF.

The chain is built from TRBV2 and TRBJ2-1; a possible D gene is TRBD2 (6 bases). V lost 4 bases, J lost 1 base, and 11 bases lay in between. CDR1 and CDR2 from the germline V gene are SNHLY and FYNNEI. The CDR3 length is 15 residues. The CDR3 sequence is CASSVREISYNEQFF. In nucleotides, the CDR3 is TGTGCCAGCAGTGTTCGGGAGATTTCCTACAATGAGCAGTTCTTC.

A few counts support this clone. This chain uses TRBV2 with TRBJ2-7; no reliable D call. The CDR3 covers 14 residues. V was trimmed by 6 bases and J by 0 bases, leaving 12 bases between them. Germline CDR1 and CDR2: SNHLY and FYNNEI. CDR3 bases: TGTGCCAGCAGCGCCCAAGAGTCCTCCTACGAGCAGTACTTC. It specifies CASSAQESSYEQYF.

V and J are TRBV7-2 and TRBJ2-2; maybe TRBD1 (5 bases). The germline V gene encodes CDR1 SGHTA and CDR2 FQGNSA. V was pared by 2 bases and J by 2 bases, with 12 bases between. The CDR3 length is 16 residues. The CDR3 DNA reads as TGTGCCAGCAGCTTAAATGGGGCCAGAAACACCGGGGAGCTGTTTTTT. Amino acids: CASSLNGARNTGELFF.

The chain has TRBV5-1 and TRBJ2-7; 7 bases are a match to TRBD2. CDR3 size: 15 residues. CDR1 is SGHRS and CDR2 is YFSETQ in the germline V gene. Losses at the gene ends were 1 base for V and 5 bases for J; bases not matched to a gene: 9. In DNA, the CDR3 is TGCGCCAGCAGCTTGAACCCGGGGGGATTGAACGAGCAGTACTTC. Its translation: CASSLNPGGLNEQYF.

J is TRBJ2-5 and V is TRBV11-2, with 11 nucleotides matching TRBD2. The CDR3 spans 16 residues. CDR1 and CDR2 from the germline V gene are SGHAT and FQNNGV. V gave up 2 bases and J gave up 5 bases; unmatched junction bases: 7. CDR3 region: CASSLFSGGATETQYF. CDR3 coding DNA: TGTGCCAGCAGCTTATTTAGCGGGGGGGCGACGGAGACCCAGTACTTC.

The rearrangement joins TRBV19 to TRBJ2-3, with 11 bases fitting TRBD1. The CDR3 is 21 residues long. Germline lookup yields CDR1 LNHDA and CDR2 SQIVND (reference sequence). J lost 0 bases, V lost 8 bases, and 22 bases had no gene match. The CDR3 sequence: CASSLRGTGGRPPASTDTQYF. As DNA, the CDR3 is TGTGCCAGTTCACTTAGGGGGACAGGGGGTCGCCCCCCCGCTAGCACAGATACGCAGTATTTT.

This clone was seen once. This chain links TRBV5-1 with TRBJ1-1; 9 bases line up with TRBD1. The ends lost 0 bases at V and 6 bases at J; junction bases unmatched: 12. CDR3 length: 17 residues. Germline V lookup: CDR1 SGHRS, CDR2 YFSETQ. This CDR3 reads CASSLALGDRVLSEAFF. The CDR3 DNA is TGCGCCAGCAGCTTGGCTCTAGGGGACAGGGTACTCTCTGAAGCTTTCTTT.

The CDR3 nucleotides are TGTGCCAGCAGCTTAGCGCACAGCTCCTACAATGAGCAGTTCTTC. Translation: CASSLAHSSYNEQFF. V gene TRBV7-8 combines with J gene TRBJ2-1; unclear D gene. V lost 0 bases, J lost 0 bases, and 6 bases lay in between. The CDR3 has 15 amino acids. Germline CDR1 is SGHVS and CDR2 is FQNEAQ.

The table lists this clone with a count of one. The DNA for the CDR3 is TGTGCCAGCAGCCGGGAGGGGGACTCCTACAATGAGCAGTTCTTC. This sequence encodes CASSREGDSYNEQFF. The rearrangement links TRBV9 to TRBJ2-1, with 8 bases matching TRBD2. V lost 4 bases, J lost 0 bases, and 3 bases stayed unmatched. The CDR3 spans 15 residues. Germline CDR1 reads SGDLS; CDR2 reads YYNGEE.

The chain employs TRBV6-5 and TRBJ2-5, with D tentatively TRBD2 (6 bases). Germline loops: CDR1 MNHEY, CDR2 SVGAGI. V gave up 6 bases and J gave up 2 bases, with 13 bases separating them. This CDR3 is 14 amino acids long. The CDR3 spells CASRYRDSQETQYF. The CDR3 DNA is TGTGCCAGCAGATACCGGGACTCTCAAGAGACCCAGTACTTC.

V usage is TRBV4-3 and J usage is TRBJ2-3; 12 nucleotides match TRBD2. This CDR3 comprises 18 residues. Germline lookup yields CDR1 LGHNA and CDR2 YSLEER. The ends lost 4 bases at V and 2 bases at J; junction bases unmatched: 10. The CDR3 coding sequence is TGCGCCAGCAGCCCCCATCAACTAGCGGGGGGCCACACAGATACGCAGTATTTT. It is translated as CASSPHQLAGGHTDTQYF.

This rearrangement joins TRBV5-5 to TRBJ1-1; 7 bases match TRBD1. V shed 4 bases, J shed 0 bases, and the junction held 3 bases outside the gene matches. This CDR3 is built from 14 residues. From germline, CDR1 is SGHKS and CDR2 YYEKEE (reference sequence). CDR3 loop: CASSLDRVNTEAFF. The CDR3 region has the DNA TGTGCCAGCAGCCTTGACAGGGTGAACACTGAAGCTTTCTTT.

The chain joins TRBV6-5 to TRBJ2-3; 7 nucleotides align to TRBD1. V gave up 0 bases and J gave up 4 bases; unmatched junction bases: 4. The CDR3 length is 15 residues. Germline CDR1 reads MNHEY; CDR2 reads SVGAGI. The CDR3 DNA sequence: TGTGCCAGCAGTTACTCGGGGGACAGTCCAGATACGCAGTATTTT. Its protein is CASSYSGDSPDTQYF.

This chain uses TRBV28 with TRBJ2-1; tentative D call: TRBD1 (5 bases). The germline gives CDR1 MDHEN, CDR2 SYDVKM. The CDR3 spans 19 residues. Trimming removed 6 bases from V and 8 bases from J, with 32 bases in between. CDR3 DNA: TGTGCCAGCAGCCTAATATCAGCCAAGTTGGCACCCCAAGGGGATGAGCAGTTCTTC. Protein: CASSLISAKLAPQGDEQFF.

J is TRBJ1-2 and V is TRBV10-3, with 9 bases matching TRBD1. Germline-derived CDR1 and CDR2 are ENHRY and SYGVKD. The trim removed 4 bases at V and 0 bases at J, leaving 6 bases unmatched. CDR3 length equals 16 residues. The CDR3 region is CAISGTGGTTNYGYTF. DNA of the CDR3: TGTGCCATCAGTGGAACAGGGGGCACCACTAACTATGGCTACACCTTC.

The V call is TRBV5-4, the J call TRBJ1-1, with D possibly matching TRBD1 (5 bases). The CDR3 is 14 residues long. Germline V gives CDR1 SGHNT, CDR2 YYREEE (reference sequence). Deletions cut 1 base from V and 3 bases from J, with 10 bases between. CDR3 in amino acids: CASSLTKGHTEAFF. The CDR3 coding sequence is TGTGCCAGCAGCTTGACGAAGGGGCACACTGAAGCTTTCTTT.

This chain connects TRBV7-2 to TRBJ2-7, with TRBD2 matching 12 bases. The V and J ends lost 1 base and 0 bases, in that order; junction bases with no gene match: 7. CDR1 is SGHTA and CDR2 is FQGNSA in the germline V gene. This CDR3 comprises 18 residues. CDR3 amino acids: CASSLEASGGVSSYEQYF. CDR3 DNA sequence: TGTGCCAGCAGCTTAGAGGCTAGCGGGGGGGTTAGCTCCTACGAGCAGTACTTC.

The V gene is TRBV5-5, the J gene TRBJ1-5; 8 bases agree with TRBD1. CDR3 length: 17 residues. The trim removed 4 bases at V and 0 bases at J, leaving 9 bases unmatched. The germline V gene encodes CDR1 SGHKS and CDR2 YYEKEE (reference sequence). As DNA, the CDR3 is TGTGCCAGCAGCGTGGACAGGGACCAATATAGCAATCAGCCCCAGCATTTT. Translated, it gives CASSVDRDQYSNQPQHF.

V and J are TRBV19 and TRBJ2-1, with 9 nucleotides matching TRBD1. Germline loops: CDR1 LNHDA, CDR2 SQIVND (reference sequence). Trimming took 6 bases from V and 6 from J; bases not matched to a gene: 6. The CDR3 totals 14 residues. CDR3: CASSTGQGTNEQFF. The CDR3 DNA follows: TGTGCCAGTAGCACAGGACAGGGGACCAATGAGCAGTTCTTC. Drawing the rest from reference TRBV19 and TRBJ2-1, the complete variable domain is DGGITQSPKYLFRKEGQNVTLSCEQNLNHDAMYWYRQDPGQGLRLIYYSQIVNDFQKGDIAEGYSVSREKKESFPLTVTSAQKNPTAFYLCASSTGQGTNEQFFGPGTRLTVL.

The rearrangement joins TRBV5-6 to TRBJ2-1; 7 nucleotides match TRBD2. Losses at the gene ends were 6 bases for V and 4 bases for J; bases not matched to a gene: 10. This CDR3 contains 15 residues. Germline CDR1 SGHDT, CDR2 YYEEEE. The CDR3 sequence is CASTTGGEGYNEQFF. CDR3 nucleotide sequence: TGTGCCAGCACCACGGGTGGGGAGGGTTACAATGAGCAGTTCTTC.

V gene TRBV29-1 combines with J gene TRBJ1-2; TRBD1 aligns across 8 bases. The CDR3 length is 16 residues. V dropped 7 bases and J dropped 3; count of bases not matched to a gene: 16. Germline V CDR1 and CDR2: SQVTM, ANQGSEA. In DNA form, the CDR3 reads TGCAGCGCCGACGGCGGGCAGGGGGCGCAAGACTATGGCTACACCTTC. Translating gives CSADGGQGAQDYGYTF.